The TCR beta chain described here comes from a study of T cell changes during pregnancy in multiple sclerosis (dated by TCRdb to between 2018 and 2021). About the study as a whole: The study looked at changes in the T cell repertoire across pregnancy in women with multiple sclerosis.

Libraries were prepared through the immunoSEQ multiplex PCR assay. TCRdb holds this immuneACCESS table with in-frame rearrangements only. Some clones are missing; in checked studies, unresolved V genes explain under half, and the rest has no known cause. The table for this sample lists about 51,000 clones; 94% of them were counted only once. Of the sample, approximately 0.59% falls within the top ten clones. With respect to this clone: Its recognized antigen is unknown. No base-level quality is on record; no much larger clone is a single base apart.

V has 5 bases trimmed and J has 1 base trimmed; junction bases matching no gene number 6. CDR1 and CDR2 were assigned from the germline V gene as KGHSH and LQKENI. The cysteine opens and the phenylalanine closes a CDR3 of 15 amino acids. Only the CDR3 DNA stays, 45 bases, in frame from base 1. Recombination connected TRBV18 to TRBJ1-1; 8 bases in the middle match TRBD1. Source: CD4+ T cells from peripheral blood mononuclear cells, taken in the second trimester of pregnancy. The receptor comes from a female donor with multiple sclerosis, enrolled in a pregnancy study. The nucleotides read TGTGCCAGCTCATCAGCAGGGGGCACGAACACTGAAGCTTTCTTT. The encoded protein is CASSSAGGTNTEAFF.